The TCR beta chain under discussion was sequenced for a study of molecular identifiers for immune sequencing clone quantification (dated by TCRdb to 2016 to 2019). Some background on the complete study: For a replicate experiment, the RNA from either approximately 20,000 or 100,000 naive CD8 T cells was divided into five aliquots, and four of those aliquots went on to sequencing. This methods study benchmarked molecular-identifier clustering-based TCR repertoire sequencing (MIDCIRS) and TCR RNA copy counting, using CD8 T cells to do so. Overall results and qualifications from the work: A single cell's worth of spiked-in Jurkat TCR RNA was reported detectable even among about 1.1 million naive CD8 T cells. In CMV-specific effector cells, clones with more than 20 RNA copies accounted for over 97% of molecules, whereas in naive cells such clones accounted for under 1%. Modeling indicated about 3 TCR RNA copies recovered per cell, compared with around 10 by digital PCR, which implies a capture efficiency of 25% to 35%. Spiked-in Jurkat TCR RNA (10 copies' worth), which is not part of the donor repertoire, was contained in the naive libraries. When barcode sub-clustering was left out, chimeric consensus sequences inflated TCR diversity, with chimeras reaching as high as 47%. Highly expanded clone sizes could be underestimated if identical TCR molecules share a barcode.

The germline V gene provides CDR1 SQVTM and CDR2 ANQGSEA. From the cysteine through the phenylalanine, the CDR3 covers 13 amino acids. The read is trimmed to its CDR3 DNA, 39 bases read in frame from base 1. V is clipped by 1 base and J by 3 bases, and the sequence between their germline boundaries is 6 bases long. Libraries were made using PCR. This sample was sequenced with an Illumina HiSeq 4000. Bulk TCR libraries were prepared as previously described, using TCR primers listed in Table S5. Purification of total RNA was performed with the Qiagen AllPrep DNA/RNA kit. Before analysis, reads from multiple sequencing runs of the same library were pooled. The authors' pipeline ran thus. Only reads with exact TCR constant sequence were kept, trimmed to 150 nt, and grouped by their 12-nt molecular barcodes. Reads inside each barcode group were sub-clustered using a 15% Levenshtein threshold, and a quality-weighted consensus sequence was constructed for each RNA molecule. Non-functional sequences were filtered out, along with any lower-count sequence sitting one edit away from another sequence. On the basis of fitting two negative binomial distributions, barcode sub-clusters with fewer than 20% of the maximum read count were discarded. The raw public reads went through TCRdb reprocessing: fastp at Q25, MiXCR clone calling, in-frame beta chains kept. Identical CDR3 protein sequences are pooled into one entry, listed with their most common genes and DNA. TCRdb, rather than the study authors, made the V and J calls. The sample table records around 460,000 distinct CDR3 sequences; roughly 23% of these occur just once. 0.7% to 1% of the sample belongs to the ten largest clones.

Libraries of naive CD8 T cells were generated from roughly 20,000 to 1,000,000 sorted cells, with 10%, 30% or 50% of the purified RNA used. Naive CD8 T cells were FACS-sorted as CD8+CD4-CCR7+CD45RA+ on a BD FACSAria II into RLT Plus buffer. To test detection sensitivity, Jurkat RNA equivalent to approximately ten TCR copies was spiked into samples of roughly 18,000-1,000,000 naive CD8 T cells. CD8 T cells were enriched with RosetteSep CD8+ T Cell Enrichment Cocktail and Ficoll-Paque, followed by ACK red cell lysis. This clonotype was seen repeatedly, ten times or more. No cognate antigen has been identified for it. No per-base quality is available; no much larger clone lies one base away.

The sequenced sample was naive CD8+ T cells from blood, with Jurkat cell RNA spiked in. Explained via the paper, the cell subset or site label denotes: FACS-sorted CD8+CD4-CCR7+CD45RA+ naive T cells. The chain couples TRBV29-1 to TRBJ2-2; no D gene can be assigned with confidence. The receptor comes from a human donor in good health. Some libraries in this study had Jurkat cell RNA spiked in. The DNA sequence follows: TGCAGCGTTGAAGGGCACGACACCGGGGAGCTGTTTTTT. This sequence encodes CSVEGHDTGELFF.